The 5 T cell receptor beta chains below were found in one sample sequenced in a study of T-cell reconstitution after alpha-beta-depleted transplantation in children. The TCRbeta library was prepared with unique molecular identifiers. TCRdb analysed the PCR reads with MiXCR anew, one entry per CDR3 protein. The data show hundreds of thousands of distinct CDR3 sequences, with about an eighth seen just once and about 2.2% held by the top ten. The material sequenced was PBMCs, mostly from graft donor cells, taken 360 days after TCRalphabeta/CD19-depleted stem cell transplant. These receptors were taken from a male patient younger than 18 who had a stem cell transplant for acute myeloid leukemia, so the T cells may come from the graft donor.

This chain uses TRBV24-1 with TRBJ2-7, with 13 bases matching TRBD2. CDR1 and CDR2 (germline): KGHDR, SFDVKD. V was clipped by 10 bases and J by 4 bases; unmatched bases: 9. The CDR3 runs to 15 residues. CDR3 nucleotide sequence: TGTGCCACAGCCGGACTAGCGGGAGTGAGGTACGAGCAGTACTTC. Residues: CATAGLAGVRYEQYF.

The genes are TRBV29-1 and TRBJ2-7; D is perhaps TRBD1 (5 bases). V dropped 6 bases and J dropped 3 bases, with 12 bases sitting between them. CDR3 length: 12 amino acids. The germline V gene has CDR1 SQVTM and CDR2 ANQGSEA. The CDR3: CSVVQVNYEQYF. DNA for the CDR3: TGCAGCGTCGTACAGGTGAACTACGAGCAGTACTTC.

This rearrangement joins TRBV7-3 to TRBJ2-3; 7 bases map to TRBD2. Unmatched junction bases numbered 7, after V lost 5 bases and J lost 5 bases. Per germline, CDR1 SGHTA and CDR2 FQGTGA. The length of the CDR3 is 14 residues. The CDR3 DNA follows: TGTGCCAGCAGCCTTGGACTAGGCCTAGATACGCAGTATTTT. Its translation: CASSLGLGLDTQYF.

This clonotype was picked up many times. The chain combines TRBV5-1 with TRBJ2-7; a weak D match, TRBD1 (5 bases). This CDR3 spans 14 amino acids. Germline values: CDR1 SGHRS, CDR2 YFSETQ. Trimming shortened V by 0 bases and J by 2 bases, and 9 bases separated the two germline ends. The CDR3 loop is CASSLVGAPYEQYF. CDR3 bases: TGCGCCAGCAGCTTGGTAGGGGCGCCCTACGAGCAGTACTTC.

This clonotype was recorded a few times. As DNA, the CDR3 is TGTGCCAGCAGTTTCTCGGACACACAAGAGACCCAGTACTTC. As protein: CASSFSDTQETQYF. The chain couples TRBV28 to TRBJ2-5; possible D gene TRBD1, 5 bases. This CDR3 contains 14 residues. The V end was cut by 3 bases, the J end by 2 bases, with 10 bases between. Germline V lookup: CDR1 MDHEN, CDR2 SYDVKM. Using reference TRBV28 and TRBJ2-5 for the parts outside the CDR3, the full variable domain is DVKVTQSSRYLVKRTGEKVFLECVQDMDHENMFWYRQDPGLGLRLIYFSYDVKMKEKGDIPEGYSVSREKKERFSLILESASTNQTSMYLCASSFSDTQETQYFGPGTRLLVL.